This T cell receptor beta chain was documented in a study of CD8+ T cells in alopecia areata. Study summary: Treated patients were dosed with oral tofacitinib, taking 5 to 10 mg twice daily.

Extraction of RNA preceded its reverse transcription into cDNA, which served as the sequencing template. Assay used: immunoSEQ multiplex PCR; TCRdb lists only in-frame clones, some missing. The table lists approximately 65,000 clones, about half of them singletons. A remark on this clone: Its antigen is unknown.

Germline V gene data show CDR1 as MNHEY and CDR2 as SMNVEV (reference sequence). Trimming at V came to 5 bases and at J to 1 base, leaving 12 bases not matched to a gene. The CDR3 consists of 17 residues. CD4+ and CD8+ T cells were sorted from PBMCs. Study-level results: Scalp data also include sequences from resident alphabeta T cells of normal skin. It was less clear whether patients shared TCRs than it was in mice, possibly because of HLA.

The sample here was CD8+ T cells sorted from blood, taken at week 0. The source of this sequence is a human donor with alopecia areata. The chain is built from TRBV27 and TRBJ2-7; 9 positions agree with TRBD1. Written as DNA, the CDR3 is TGTGCCAGCAGTCCCCACACGGGACAGGGAGGGTCCTACGAGCAGTACTTC. This sequence encodes CASSPHTGQGGSYEQYF.